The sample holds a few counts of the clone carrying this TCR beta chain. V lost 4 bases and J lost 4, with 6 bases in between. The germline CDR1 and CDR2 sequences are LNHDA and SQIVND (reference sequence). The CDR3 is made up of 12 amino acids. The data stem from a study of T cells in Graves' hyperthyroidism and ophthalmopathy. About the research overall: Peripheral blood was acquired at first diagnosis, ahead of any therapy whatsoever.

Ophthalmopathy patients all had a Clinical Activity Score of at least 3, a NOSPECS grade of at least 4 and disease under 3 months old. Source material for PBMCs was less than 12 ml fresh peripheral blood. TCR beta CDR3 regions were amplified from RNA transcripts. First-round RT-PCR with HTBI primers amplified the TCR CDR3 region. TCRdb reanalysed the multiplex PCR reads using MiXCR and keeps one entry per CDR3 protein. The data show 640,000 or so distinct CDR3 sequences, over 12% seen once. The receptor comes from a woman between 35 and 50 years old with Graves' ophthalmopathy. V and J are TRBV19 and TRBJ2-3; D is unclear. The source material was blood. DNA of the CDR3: TGTGCCAGTAGTAAGGCAGCAGATACGCAGTATTTT. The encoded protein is CASSKAADTQYF. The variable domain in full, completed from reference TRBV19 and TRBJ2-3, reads DGGITQSPKYLFRKEGQNVTLSCEQNLNHDAMYWYRQDPGQGLRLIYYSQIVNDFQKGDIAEGYSVSREKKESFPLTVTSAQKNPTAFYLCASSKAADTQYFGPGTRLTVL.